This TCR beta chain stems from a study of blood T cell repertoires in COVID-19. Study context: Some COVID-19 samples were acute and others convalescent; all came from the United States, Italy and Spain.

CDR1 and CDR2 (germline): SQVTM, ANQGSEA. This CDR3 is 16 amino acids long. V shed 6 bases and J 8 bases; nucleotides not matched to a gene: 20. Seattle patients were enrolled while actively infected and followed longitudinally. TCRdb keeps only in-frame clones here, not all; method: immunoSEQ multiplex PCR. This sample has about 15,000 clones, with approximately 88% found just once. This TCR derives from an elderly woman with COVID-19, enrolled during active disease. This chain joins TRBV29-1 and TRBJ1-2, with TRBD1 matching over 8 bases. The sample comprised peripheral blood. Here the CDR3 DNA reads TGCAGCGTCGTACAAACCTCAGGGGGCCCGATAGGGGGCTACACCTTC. Amino acid sequence: CSVVQTSGGPIGGYTF.